These 27 T cell receptor beta chains were sequenced from one sample in a study of T cell responses to AZD1222 COVID-19 vaccine. TCRdb's table, derived via immunoSEQ multiplex PCR, lists solely in-frame clones and lacks some. This sample has some 180,000 clones, with roughly 94% found just once. Source: peripheral blood, taken 28 days after the second AZD1222 dose. The receptors here all came from an adult who received the AZD1222 COVID-19 vaccine.

This clone was observed once. This chain uses TRBV12-3 or TRBV12-4 with TRBJ1-1; D is unclear. The length of the CDR3 is 13 residues. V lost 4 bases, J lost 1 base, and 7 bases lay in between. CDR3 region: CASSSVENTEAFF. CDR3 nucleotide sequence: TGTGCCAGCAGTTCCGTAGAGAACACTGAAGCTTTCTTT.

V and J are TRBV5-1 and TRBJ2-7; D perhaps matches TRBD1 (6 bases). The CDR3 is 15 amino acids. Looked up from germline, CDR1 is SGHRS and CDR2 is YFSETQ. V was cut by 5 bases and J by 5 bases, with 20 bases left in between. CDR3 sequence reads: CASSPPPGTQDEQYF. Written as DNA, the CDR3 is TGCGCCAGCAGTCCCCCTCCGGGGACACAGGACGAGCAGTACTTC. Full variable domain (missing parts from reference TRBV5-1 and TRBJ2-7): KAGVTQTPRYLIKTRGQQVTLSCSPISGHRSVSWYQQTPGQGLQFLFEYFSETQRNKGNFPGRFSGRQFSNSRSEMNVSTLELGDSALYLCASSPPPGTQDEQYFGPGTRLTVT.

The CDR3 DNA follows: TGTGCCTGGAGGGGTGGAGGGTACGAGCAGTACTTC. Protein product: CAWRGGGYEQYF. The chain uses TRBV30 and TRBJ2-7; possibly TRBD2 for D (6 bases). With 3 bases removed from V and 4 bases from J, the gap between germline ends came to 10 bases. Germline CDR1 and CDR2: GTSNPN and SVGIG (reference sequence). The CDR3 is 12 residues long.

This chain links TRBV12-3 or TRBV12-4 with TRBJ1-1; D gene uncertain. The CDR3 has 13 amino acids. V was shortened by 0 bases and J by 5 bases, with 7 bases between the two germline ends. CDR3 amino acids: CASSLAGGTEAFF. The CDR3 DNA reads TGTGCCAGCAGTTTAGCAGGCGGGACTGAAGCTTTCTTT.

The rearrangement links TRBV2 to TRBJ1-2, with D possibly matching TRBD1 (5 bases). Trimming removed 2 bases from V and 4 bases from J, with 14 bases in between. Germline-derived CDR1 and CDR2 are SNHLY and FYNNEI. The CDR3 consists of 15 residues. This CDR3 is CASSESLAGTYGYTF. In DNA, the CDR3 is TGTGCCAGCAGTGAAAGCCTGGCTGGGACCTATGGCTACACCTTC.

This chain joins TRBV13 and TRBJ1-2, with 7 bases aligning to TRBD1. V lost 5 bases and J lost 3; bases outside the gene matches: 3. The CDR3 loop spans 13 amino acids. Germline loops: CDR1 PRHDT, CDR2 FYEKMQ (reference sequence). The CDR3 DNA reads as TGTGCCAGCAGCCCCGACAGGGACTATGGCTACACCTTC. As protein: CASSPDRDYGYTF.

V gene TRBV7-2 combines with J gene TRBJ2-2; 8 bases align to TRBD1. V trimming: 5 bases; J trimming: 7 bases; junction bases outside the gene matches: 9. This CDR3 spans 15 amino acids. CDR1 is SGHTA and CDR2 is FQGNSA in the germline V gene. The CDR3 bases are TGTGCCAGCAGCCGGGACAGGAGATCGGGCGGGGAGCTGTTTTTT. Translated, it gives CASSRDRRSGGELFF.

V gene TRBV27 combines with J gene TRBJ2-7; D unclear. V lost 0 bases to trimming and J lost 5 bases, with 8 bases between them. This CDR3 contains 13 residues. CDR1 and CDR2 from the germline V gene are MNHEY and SMNVEV (reference sequence). The CDR3 sequence is CASSLSPNHEQYF. As DNA, the CDR3 is TGTGCCAGCAGTTTATCCCCCAATCACGAGCAGTACTTC.

The chain recombines TRBV5-1 with TRBJ2-1, with 11 nucleotides matching TRBD2. V was clipped by 5 bases and J by 6 bases; unmatched bases: 7. This CDR3 is built from 15 residues. The germline gives CDR1 SGHRS, CDR2 YFSETQ. The CDR3, as DNA: TGCGCCAGCAGGGAGACTAGCGGGGTCCGCAATGAGCAGTTCTTC. Translating it yields CASRETSGVRNEQFF.

CDR3: CASSPSENYGYTF. The DNA for the CDR3 is TGTGCCAGCTCACCCTCCGAGAACTATGGCTACACCTTC. The V gene is TRBV18, the J gene TRBJ1-2; D is unclear. Germline values: CDR1 KGHSH, CDR2 LQKENI. This CDR3 contains 13 residues. V lost 3 bases and J 2 bases, leaving 7 bases between the germline ends.

The J gene is TRBJ1-6, the V gene TRBV19; D remains unclear. This CDR3 is 15 amino acids long. Trimming removed 0 bases at V and 9 bases at J, with 12 bases between. CDR1 and CDR2 from the germline V gene are LNHDA and SQIVND (reference sequence). CDR3 sequence (DNA): TGTGCCAGTAGTATAGAGGTCCAGCGGAGTTCACCCCTCCACTTT. It codes for CASSIEVQRSSPLHF.

J is TRBJ1-2 and V is TRBV29-1; 9 positions match TRBD1. V shed 7 bases, J shed 5 bases, and the junction held 17 bases outside the gene matches. This CDR3 is built from 16 residues. From germline, CDR1 is SQVTM and CDR2 ANQGSEA. CDR3: CSAPPTGTGGLYGYTF. The CDR3 region has the DNA TGCAGCGCGCCCCCGACAGGCACAGGGGGCCTATATGGCTACACCTTC. Looking up the rest from reference TRBV29-1 and TRBJ1-2 gives the full variable domain: SAVISQKPSRDICQRGTSLTIQCQVDSQVTMMFWYRQQPGQSLTLIATANQGSEATYESGFVIDKFPISRPNLTFSTLTVSNMSPEDSSIYLCSAPPTGTGGLYGYTFGSGTRLTVV.

The V call is TRBV2, the J call TRBJ1-1; D unclear. Germline lookup yields CDR1 SNHLY and CDR2 FYNNEI. The CDR3 spans 13 residues. V was shortened by 6 bases and J by 6 bases, with 14 bases between the two germline ends. The CDR3 DNA sequence: TGTGCCAGCAGGATAGACTTTGCACCTGAAGCTTTCTTT. Translating gives CASRIDFAPEAFF.

V and J are TRBV30 and TRBJ1-1; maybe TRBD1 (5 bases). There are 17 residues in the CDR3. Germline V gene lookup returns CDR1 GTSNPN and CDR2 SVGIG (reference sequence). V lost 1 base and J lost 6, with 24 bases in between. The CDR3: CAWSGTGAKLGRAEAFF. The CDR3 DNA reads as TGTGCCTGGAGTGGAACCGGGGCAAAACTCGGGAGAGCTGAAGCTTTCTTT.

CDR3: CASSRRTGGNTIYF. DNA of the CDR3: TGTGCCAGCAGCCGCCGGACAGGTGGAAACACCATATATTTT. This sequence joins TRBV14 and TRBJ1-3; 7 bases match TRBD1. This CDR3 is built from 14 residues. Germline CDR1 is SGHDN and CDR2 is FVKESK. The junction had 3 bases not matched to a gene; V was cut back by 4 bases and J by 3 bases. Combining the CDR3 with reference TRBV14 and TRBJ1-3 gives the whole variable domain EAGVTQFPSHSVIEKGQTVTLRCDPISGHDNLYWYRRVMGKEIKFLLHFVKESKQDESGMPNNRFLAERTGGTYSTLKVQPAELEDSGVYFCASSRRTGGNTIYFGEGSWLTVV.

V and J are TRBV6-6 and TRBJ1-1; D possibly corresponds to TRBD1 (5 bases). Germline CDR1 and CDR2: MNHNY and SVGAGI (reference sequence). The CDR3 spans 15 residues. Trimming took 4 bases from V and 1 from J, leaving 13 bases between them. The CDR3 loop is CASSSSRAANTEAFF. The CDR3 DNA reads as TGTGCCAGCAGTTCCAGCAGGGCAGCGAACACTGAAGCTTTCTTT.

V usage is TRBV28 and J usage is TRBJ1-6, with unresolved D. CDR1 MDHEN and CDR2 SYDVKM come from the germline V gene. The CDR3 has 13 residues. V was shortened by 10 bases and J by 7 bases, with 14 bases between the two germline ends. The CDR3 loop is CATLPEGNSPLHF. As DNA, the CDR3 is TGTGCCACCCTACCGGAGGGCAATTCACCCCTCCACTTT.

The chain is built from TRBV19 and TRBJ1-1; TRBD1 matches 11 bases. The CDR3 extends over 13 amino acids. V was pared by 6 bases and J by 8 bases, with 5 bases of the junction left unmatched. CDR1 and CDR2 from the germline V gene are LNHDA and SQIVND (reference sequence). CDR3 coding DNA: TGTGCCAGTAGCCCCGGGACAGGGGGAGAAGCTTTCTTT. Translation: CASSPGTGGEAFF.

The V and J genes are TRBV4-1 and TRBJ1-5; D perhaps matches TRBD1 (5 bases). CDR1 MGHRA and CDR2 YSYEKL come from the germline V gene. Between the trimmed V and J ends, which lost 1 base and 7 bases, there was a span of 11 bases. The CDR3 extends over 14 amino acids. This CDR3 is CASSQVGAGQPQHF. The CDR3, as DNA: TGCGCCAGCAGCCAAGTTGGGGCTGGACAGCCCCAGCATTTT.

This sequence joins TRBV6-6 and TRBJ1-5; 9 bases are shared with TRBD1. This CDR3 contains 16 residues. The J segment lost 1 base and the V segment lost 5 bases, leaving 6 bases of the junction unmatched. Germline V CDR1 and CDR2: MNHNY, SVGAGI (reference sequence). CDR3 in amino acids: CASSLTGGASNQPQHF. CDR3 DNA: TGTGCCAGCAGTCTAACAGGGGGCGCGAGCAATCAGCCCCAGCATTTT.

The chain uses TRBV7-8 and TRBJ2-5, with 7 bases identical to TRBD2. Per the germline V gene, CDR1 is SGHVS and CDR2 is FQNEAQ. After removal of 1 base from V and 4 bases from J, the junction contained 12 bases not matched to a gene. The CDR3 consists of 17 residues. The CDR3 protein is CASSLGSGARSGETQYF. The CDR3 DNA sequence: TGTGCCAGCAGCTTAGGGAGCGGGGCGCGATCCGGAGAGACCCAGTACTTC.

This chain uses TRBV3-1 (or the pseudogene TRBV3-2) with TRBJ2-5; either TRBD1 or TRBD2 may supply D (5 bases each). With 4 bases removed from V and 2 bases from J, the gap between germline ends came to 14 bases. The CDR3 is 15 residues long. CDR1 and CDR2 (germline): LGHDT, YNNKEL (reference sequence). CDR3: CASSRGRGPQETQYF. The DNA of the CDR3 is TGTGCCAGCAGCCGGGGCCGGGGTCCTCAAGAGACCCAGTACTTC.

CDR3 bases: TGCGCCAGCAGCCCCGGCGCGAGCGGGGCCCAGGAGCAGTACTTC. This encodes CASSPGASGAQEQYF. The chain combines TRBV4-1 with TRBJ2-7, with 7 bases aligning to TRBD2. The J segment lost 7 bases and the V segment lost 4 bases, leaving 13 bases of the junction unmatched. CDR1 is MGHRA, CDR2 YSYEKL, per germline. The CDR3 is 15 amino acids.

The V call is TRBV24-1, the J call TRBJ2-1, with D possibly TRBD1 on 5 matching bases. V was clipped by 3 bases and J by 6 bases, with 8 bases between them. In germline, CDR1 is KGHDR, CDR2 SFDVKD. The CDR3 loop spans 13 amino acids. The CDR3 region has the DNA TGTGCCACCAGTGATCGGACAATCAATGAGCAGTTCTTC. This gives the protein CATSDRTINEQFF.

The chain uses TRBV6-5 and TRBJ2-7, with no clear D. The CDR3 has 11 residues. Germline loops: CDR1 MNHEY, CDR2 SVGAGI. The CDR3 coding sequence is TGTGCTCACGCCGCCGGGTTCGAGCAGTACTTC. This translates into CAHAAGFEQYF.

The chain carries TRBV7-9 and TRBJ2-5; tentatively, D is TRBD2 (6 bases). CDR3 length equals 12 residues. Germline V lookup: CDR1 SEHNR, CDR2 FQNEAQ (reference sequence). V gave up 5 bases and J gave up 5 bases, with 9 bases separating them. Here the CDR3 reads CASSTSGETQYF. The CDR3 nucleotides are TGTGCCAGCAGCACCAGCGGGGAGACCCAGTACTTC.

This clone was seen once. The chain uses TRBV3-1 (or the pseudogene TRBV3-2) and TRBJ2-1; 10 bases are a match to TRBD2. The CDR3 is 15 amino acids. CDR1 is LGHDT, CDR2 YNNKEL, per germline (reference sequence). The junction had 7 bases not matched to a gene; V was cut back by 6 bases and J by 5 bases. CDR3 sequence: CASRIAGGGDNEQFF. For the CDR3, the DNA is TGTGCCAGCAGGATAGCGGGGGGCGGCGACAATGAGCAGTTCTTC.